The 8 T cell receptor beta chains presented below share a single source sample, sequenced in a study of T-cell reconstitution after alpha-beta-depleted transplantation in children. Construction of the TCRbeta library involved unique molecular identifiers. TCRdb itself ran the PCR reads through MiXCR, one entry per CDR3 protein. This sample has about 580,000 distinct CDR3 sequences, with 23% found just once. The source material was PBMCs, mostly from graft donor cells, sampled 360 days after TCRalphabeta/CD19-depleted stem cell transplant. All receptors come from a boy under two years old who had a stem cell transplant for acute myeloid leukemia, so the T cells may come from the graft donor.

The chain combines TRBV28 with TRBJ1-3; the D is unclear. The CDR3 consists of 12 residues. The V gene's germline CDR1 is MDHEN and CDR2 SYDVKM. The V end was cut by 7 bases, the J end by 4 bases, with 8 bases between. The CDR3 bases are TGTGCCAGCACGGGCGGAGGAAACACCATATATTTT. It yields the protein CASTGGGNTIYF. Supplemented by reference TRBV28 and TRBJ1-3, the full variable domain reads DVKVTQSSRYLVKRTGEKVFLECVQDMDHENMFWYRQDPGLGLRLIYFSYDVKMKEKGDIPEGYSVSREKKERFSLILESASTNQTSMYLCASTGGGNTIYFGEGSWLTVV.

This clonotype was observed a handful of times. This rearrangement joins TRBV20-1 to TRBJ2-5, with D perhaps matching TRBD2 (6 bases). Trimming cost V 5 bases and J 1 base, with 11 bases left between them. Germline V gene data show CDR1 as DFQATT and CDR2 as SNEGSKA (reference sequence). This CDR3 comprises 13 residues. The CDR3 DNA sequence: TGCAGTGCTTCCGGGGGAAGCCAAGAGACCCAGTACTTC. It yields the protein CSASGGSQETQYF.

V usage is TRBV20-1 and J usage is TRBJ2-5; TRBD2 matches at 13 bases. Unmatched junction bases numbered 2, after V lost 1 base and J lost 3 bases. The CDR3 spans 15 residues. The germline gives CDR1 DFQATT, CDR2 SNEGSKA (reference sequence). This CDR3 reads CSARGGLAGKETQYF. CDR3 DNA: TGCAGTGCTAGAGGGGGACTAGCGGGAAAAGAGACCCAGTACTTC.

V gene TRBV25-1 combines with J gene TRBJ2-3; 10 bases fit TRBD2. This CDR3 is built from 18 residues. Germline assignment: CDR1 MGHDK and CDR2 SYGVNS. V gave up 5 bases and J gave up 2 bases; unmatched junction bases: 13. CDR3 sequence: CASSRLRASGGPTDTQYF. The CDR3 DNA reads as TGTGCCAGCAGTAGACTGCGGGCTAGCGGGGGCCCCACAGATACGCAGTATTTT.

The table lists this clonotype with a few counts. The J gene is TRBJ2-2, the V gene TRBV20-1; TRBD2 matches 12 bases. In germline, CDR1 is DFQATT, CDR2 SNEGSKA (reference sequence). This CDR3 has 14 amino acids. The J segment lost 2 bases and the V segment lost 6 bases, leaving 1 base of the junction unmatched. The CDR3 protein is CSAGLAGNTGELFF. In DNA form, the CDR3 reads TGCAGTGCGGGACTAGCGGGTAACACCGGGGAGCTGTTTTTT.

The table lists this clonotype with many counts. The junction does not match germline at one end; this may be a read error. The chain employs TRBV7-3 and TRBJ2-7, with 11 bases that match TRBD2. Germline CDR1 and CDR2: SGHTA and FQGTGA. The CDR3 loop spans 15 amino acids. The CDR3, as DNA: TGTGCCAGCAGCCTTAGCGGGGGGGCCTCCCACGAGCAGTACTTC. This encodes CASSLSGGASHEQYF.

The table lists this clonotype with a few counts. V and J are TRBV5-1 and TRBJ1-5, with D perhaps TRBD1 (5 bases). The CDR3 has 14 amino acids. Trimming took off 1 base at V and 8 bases at J, with 13 bases between the two ends. Germline V gives CDR1 SGHRS, CDR2 YFSETQ. CDR3 protein: CASSLIGAEEPQHF. The DNA for the CDR3 is TGCGCCAGCAGCTTGATTGGGGCGGAGGAGCCCCAGCATTTT.

This rearrangement joins TRBV5-1 to TRBJ1-1, with 8 positions matching TRBD1. CDR1 is SGHRS, CDR2 YFSETQ, per germline. Trimming removed 1 base from V and 4 bases from J; junction bases left unmatched: 3. This CDR3 is built from 14 residues. The CDR3 sequence: CASSLYTGGTEAFF. In nucleotides, the CDR3 is TGCGCCAGCAGCTTGTACACAGGGGGCACTGAAGCTTTCTTT. Looking up the rest from reference TRBV5-1 and TRBJ1-1 gives the full variable domain: KAGVTQTPRYLIKTRGQQVTLSCSPISGHRSVSWYQQTPGQGLQFLFEYFSETQRNKGNFPGRFSGRQFSNSRSEMNVSTLELGDSALYLCASSLYTGGTEAFFGQGTRLTVV.